This TCR beta chain was profiled in a study of beta chain features in type 1 diabetes. Across the whole study: Sorted cells from all samples, numbering over 85,000,000, were examined.

Study-level results: Type 1 diabetes patients had TCRB CDR3s that were shorter (moderately but significantly so) in all four CD4+ subsets.

In regard to this clone: Its cognate antigen is unknown. Within the sample, other DNA sequences also encode this same CDR3.

The entirety of the isolated RNA underwent reverse transcription, so expressed TCRB transcripts were sequenced. The method was immunoSEQ multiplex PCR; TCRdb's version includes in-frame clones alone and lacks a portion of them. The sample lists a few hundred thousand clones; approximately 12% were seen once. The sequenced sample was naive CD4+ T cells from blood. The TCR originated in a woman aged 18-29 years with type 1 diabetes.

The DNA for the CDR3 is TGTGCCAGCTCACCCCGGTATAGCAATCAGCCCCAGCATTTT. Translating it yields CASSPRYSNQPQHF. V gene TRBV18 combines with J gene TRBJ1-5, with D unclear. Germline V lookup: CDR1 KGHSH, CDR2 LQKENI. V lost 3 bases and J 0 bases, leaving 6 bases between the germline ends. CDR3 size: 14 residues.